The 17 T cell receptor beta chains given below trace back to one sample, sequenced in a study of T cell repertoires in cytomegalovirus infection. No antigens are known for them. TCRdb ran MiXCR on the reads and lists one entry per CDR3 protein. This sample has roughly 730,000 distinct CDR3 sequences; around 35% occur once, and the top ten carry about 20%. The material sequenced was cultured PBMCs, taken from culture after CMV antigen stimulation. These receptors were obtained from a human donor in good health (CMV status not recorded). Some clones in this sample may be carry-over from other donors' samples.

This clonotype turned up a few times. This sequence joins TRBV5-4 and TRBJ1-2; TRBD1 might be the D (5 bases). V was cut by 0 bases and J by 4 bases, with 13 bases left in between. The CDR3 has 15 amino acids. Germline V gene data show CDR1 as SGHNT and CDR2 as YYREEE (reference sequence). The CDR3 loop is CASSLVAERGYGYTF. The CDR3 bases are TGTGCCAGCAGCTTGGTGGCAGAAAGGGGCTATGGCTACACCTTC.

This clonotype was observed at least ten times. The chain links TRBV7-2 to TRBJ1-2, with D perhaps TRBD1 (5 bases). The CDR3 consists of 14 residues. Germline CDR1 reads SGHTA; CDR2 reads FQGNSA. V lost 1 base and J 0 bases, leaving 6 bases between the germline ends. The CDR3 here is CASSLGQSNYGYTF. CDR3 sequence (DNA): TGTGCCAGCAGCTTAGGACAGTCTAACTATGGCTACACCTTC.

The J gene is TRBJ2-1, the V gene TRBV19, with 7 bases aligning to TRBD2. This CDR3 region has 24 residues. Per the germline V gene, CDR1 is LNHDA and CDR2 is SQIVND (reference sequence). The J segment lost 2 bases and the V segment lost 3 bases, leaving 31 bases of the junction unmatched. Written as DNA, the CDR3 is TGTGCCAGTAGTATGGGTCCACTCCCATCCTTTCCCTTCCAAGCGGGAAACCCCTACAATGAGCAGTTCTTC. Translated, it gives CASSMGPLPSFPFQAGNPYNEQFF.

This clonotype was found many times. The V gene is TRBV7-8, the J gene TRBJ1-1; D remains unclear. Germline V gives CDR1 SGHVS, CDR2 FQNEAQ. V was cut by 1 base and J by 3 bases, with 9 bases left in between. This CDR3 region has 14 residues. The CDR3 reads CASSLENRYTEAFF. CDR3 DNA sequence: TGTGCCAGCAGCTTAGAGAATAGGTACACTGAAGCTTTCTTT.

V is TRBV12-3 or TRBV12-4 and J is TRBJ2-2; 8 bases map to TRBD1. The CDR3 runs to 16 residues. The V segment lost 4 bases and the J segment 6 bases; nucleotides outside the gene matches: 10. CDR3 DNA sequence: TGTGCCAGCAGTTCCGAGGACAGGGCAAGCGCCGGGGAGCTGTTTTTT. As protein: CASSSEDRASAGELFF.

The J gene is TRBJ2-6, the V gene TRBV11-2; no firm D call. This CDR3 contains 16 residues. Germline loops: CDR1 SGHAT, CDR2 FQNNGV. V lost 5 bases and J lost 0, with 11 bases in between. CDR3 sequence: CASSPPGISGANVLTF. The CDR3 nucleotides are TGTGCCAGCAGCCCCCCTGGTATCTCTGGGGCCAACGTCCTGACTTTC.

The rearrangement uses TRBV6-2 or TRBV6-3 and TRBJ1-6; D call uncertain. CDR1 is MNHEY and CDR2 is SVGEGT in the germline V gene. The CDR3 runs 16 residues. V lost 1 base and J lost 0, with 7 bases in between. CDR3 sequence reads: CASSYWGSSYNSPLHF. The CDR3 coding sequence is TGTGCCAGCAGTTACTGGGGTAGCTCCTATAATTCACCCCTCCACTTT.

There are a few counts of this clonotype. The chain employs TRBV6-2 or TRBV6-3 and TRBJ2-3, with TRBD2 matching 9 bases. Germline CDR1 is MNHEY and CDR2 is SVGEGT. The junction had 7 bases not matched to a gene; V was cut back by 8 bases and J by 4 bases. This CDR3 spans 14 amino acids. The CDR3 bases are TGTGCCAGCGGGAAACTAGCGGGTGCAGATACGCAGTATTTT. This codes for CASGKLAGADTQYF.

V and J are TRBV11-2 and TRBJ2-1; D is uncertain. The CDR3 is 16 amino acids. Germline lookup yields CDR1 SGHAT and CDR2 FQNNGV. Trimming took 0 bases from V and 0 from J, leaving 9 bases between them. CDR3 DNA sequence: TGTGCCAGCAGCTTAGAACGGACGCACTCCTACAATGAGCAGTTCTTC. This sequence encodes CASSLERTHSYNEQFF. The entire variable domain, with the rest obtained from reference TRBV11-2 and TRBJ2-1, is as follows: EAGVAQSPRYKIIEKRQSVAFWCNPISGHATLYWYQQILGQGPKLLIQFQNNGVVDDSQLPKDRFSAERLKGVDSTLKIQPAKLEDSAVYLCASSLERTHSYNEQFFGPGTRLTVL.

The chain recombines TRBV27 with TRBJ2-1; 7 bases fit TRBD2. CDR1 MNHEY and CDR2 SMNVEV come from the germline V gene (reference sequence). V was clipped by 5 bases and J by 6 bases; unmatched bases: 13. This CDR3 comprises 16 residues. The CDR3, as DNA: TGTGCCAGCAGTCGAAGCGGGATGGTAGGGCGCAATGAGCAGTTCTTC. Amino acids: CASSRSGMVGRNEQFF.

This clonotype was found a few times. This chain joins TRBV6-5 and TRBJ1-1; D call uncertain. CDR3 size: 16 residues. CDR1 and CDR2 from the germline V gene are MNHEY and SVGAGI. Deletions cut 0 bases from V and 1 base from J, with 12 bases between. CDR3 bases: TGTGCCAGCAGTTACTCGCTTGGGTTACGGAACACTGAAGCTTTCTTT. This gives the protein CASSYSLGLRNTEAFF.

The chain couples TRBV5-4 to TRBJ2-1, with 9 positions matching TRBD2. V dropped 5 bases and J dropped 0; count of bases not matched to a gene: 6. The CDR3 consists of 16 residues. CDR1 is SGHNT and CDR2 is YYREEE in the germline V gene (reference sequence). Here the CDR3 DNA reads TGTGCCAGCAGGACAGCGGGGGGTTCCTCCTACAATGAGCAGTTCTTC. Translation: CASRTAGGSSYNEQFF.

The gene calls are TRBV6-1 and TRBJ2-7; no clear D. CDR1 is MNHNS, CDR2 SASEGT, per germline. The CDR3 spans 14 residues. The V and J ends lost 7 bases and 0 bases respectively, with 13 bases between them. For the CDR3, the DNA is TGTGCCAGCACAGGAGCAGGAGTCTCCTACGAGCAGTACTTC. Translating it yields CASTGAGVSYEQYF.

This clonotype occurred many times. The gene calls are TRBV7-2 and TRBJ2-3, with 9 bases that match TRBD2. J lost 6 bases, V lost 5 bases, and 6 bases had no gene match. The CDR3 has 14 amino acids. Germline CDR1 is SGHTA and CDR2 is FQGNSA. CDR3 sequence: CASSLSGSGDTQYF. CDR3 bases: TGTGCCAGCAGCCTTAGCGGGAGTGGCGATACGCAGTATTTT.

This clonotype has more than one count but fewer than ten. V is TRBV12-3 or TRBV12-4 and J is TRBJ2-7, with D unclear. Trimming stripped 6 bases from V and 7 bases from J, with 10 bases between. The CDR3 is made up of 11 amino acids. The chain's CDR3 is CASSGYGEQYF. The CDR3 nucleotides are TGTGCCAGCAGCGGATACGGGGAGCAGTACTTC.

The rearrangement uses TRBV2 and TRBJ2-7; perhaps TRBD2 as D (7 bases). Trimming pared 8 bases from V and 3 bases from J, leaving 20 bases between. The CDR3 loop spans 15 amino acids. CDR1 is SNHLY and CDR2 is FYNNEI in the germline V gene. CDR3 bases: TGTGCCAGCTCCCGGGAGTCGGGGGGCCTCTACGAGCAGTACTTC. Protein sequence: CASSRESGGLYEQYF.

This chain joins TRBV18 and TRBJ1-5; no clear D gene. The germline CDR1 and CDR2 sequences are KGHSH and LQKENI. The CDR3 sequence is 13 residues long. The V end was cut by 6 bases, the J end by 5 bases, with 11 bases between. CDR3 in amino acids: CASSPDPYQPQHF. CDR3 sequence (DNA): TGTGCCAGCTCTCCAGACCCGTATCAGCCCCAGCATTTT.